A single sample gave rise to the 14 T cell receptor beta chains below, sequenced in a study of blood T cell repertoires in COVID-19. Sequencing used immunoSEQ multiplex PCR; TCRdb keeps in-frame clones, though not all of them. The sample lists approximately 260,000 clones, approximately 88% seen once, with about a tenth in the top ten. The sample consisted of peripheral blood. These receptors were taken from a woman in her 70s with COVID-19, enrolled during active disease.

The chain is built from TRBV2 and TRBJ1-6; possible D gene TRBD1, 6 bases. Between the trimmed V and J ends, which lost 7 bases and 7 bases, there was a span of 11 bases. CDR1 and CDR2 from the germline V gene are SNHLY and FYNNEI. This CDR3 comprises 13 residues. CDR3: CASMQGPNSPLHF. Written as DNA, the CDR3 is TGTGCCAGCATGCAGGGGCCAAATTCACCCCTCCACTTT.

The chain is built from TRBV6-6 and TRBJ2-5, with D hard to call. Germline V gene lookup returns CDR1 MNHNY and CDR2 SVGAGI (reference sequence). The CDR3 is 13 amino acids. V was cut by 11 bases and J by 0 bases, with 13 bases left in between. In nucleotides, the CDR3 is TGTGCCGCCGAACACGACAACCAAGAGACCCAGTACTTC. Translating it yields CAAEHDNQETQYF.

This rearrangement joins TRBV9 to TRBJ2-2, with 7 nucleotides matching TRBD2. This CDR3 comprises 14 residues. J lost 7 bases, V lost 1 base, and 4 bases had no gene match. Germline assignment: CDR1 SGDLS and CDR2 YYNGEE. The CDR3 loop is CASSVRGEGGELFF. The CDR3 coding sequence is TGTGCCAGCAGCGTACGGGGGGAGGGCGGGGAGCTGTTTTTT.

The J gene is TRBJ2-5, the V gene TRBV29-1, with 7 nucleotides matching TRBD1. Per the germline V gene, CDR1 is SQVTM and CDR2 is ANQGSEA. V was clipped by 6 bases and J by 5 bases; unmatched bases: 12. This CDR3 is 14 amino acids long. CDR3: CSVAGTALRETQYF. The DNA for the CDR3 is TGCAGCGTCGCTGGGACAGCCCTCCGGGAGACCCAGTACTTC.

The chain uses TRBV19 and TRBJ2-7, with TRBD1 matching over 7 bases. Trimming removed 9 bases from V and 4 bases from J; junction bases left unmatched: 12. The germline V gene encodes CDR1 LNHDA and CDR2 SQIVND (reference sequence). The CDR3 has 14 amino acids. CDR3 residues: CASQDRDMGYEQYF. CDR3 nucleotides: TGTGCCAGCCAAGACAGGGATATGGGGTACGAGCAGTACTTC.

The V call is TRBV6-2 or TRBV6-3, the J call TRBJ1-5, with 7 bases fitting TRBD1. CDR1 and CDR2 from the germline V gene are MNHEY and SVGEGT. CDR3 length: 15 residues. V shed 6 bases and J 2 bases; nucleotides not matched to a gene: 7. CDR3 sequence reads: CASSRQGEGNQPQHF. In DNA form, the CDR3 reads TGTGCCAGCAGCCGACAGGGTGAGGGCAATCAGCCCCAGCATTTT.

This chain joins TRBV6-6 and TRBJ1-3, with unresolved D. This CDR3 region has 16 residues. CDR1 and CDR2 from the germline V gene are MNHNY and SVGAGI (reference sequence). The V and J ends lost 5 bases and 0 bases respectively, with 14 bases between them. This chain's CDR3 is CASSPSRAHSGNTIYF. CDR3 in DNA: TGTGCCAGCAGTCCGTCGAGGGCCCACTCTGGAAACACCATATATTTT.

The CDR3 here is CASSHILAGEENEQFF. DNA for the CDR3: TGCGCCAGCAGCCATATACTAGCGGGAGAAGAGAATGAGCAGTTCTTC. This chain links TRBV5-1 with TRBJ2-1; the match to TRBD2 covers 11 bases. The CDR3 sequence is 16 residues long. Germline values: CDR1 SGHRS, CDR2 YFSETQ. V was clipped by 4 bases and J by 7 bases; unmatched bases: 10.

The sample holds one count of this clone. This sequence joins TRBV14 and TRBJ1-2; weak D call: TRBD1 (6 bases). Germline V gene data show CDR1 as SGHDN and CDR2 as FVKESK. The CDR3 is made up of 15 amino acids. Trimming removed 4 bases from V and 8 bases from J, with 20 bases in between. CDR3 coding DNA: TGTGCCAGCAGCCCCGGAACAGGGTTTACGGCGGGCTACACCTTC. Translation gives CASSPGTGFTAGYTF.

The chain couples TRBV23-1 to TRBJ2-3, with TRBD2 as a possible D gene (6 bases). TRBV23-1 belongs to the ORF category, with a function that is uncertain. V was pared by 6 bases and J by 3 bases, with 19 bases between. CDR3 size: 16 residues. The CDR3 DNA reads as TGCGCCAGCAGGGGATGGAGGGATTTCGGGACAGATACGCAGTATTTT. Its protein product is CASRGWRDFGTDTQYF.

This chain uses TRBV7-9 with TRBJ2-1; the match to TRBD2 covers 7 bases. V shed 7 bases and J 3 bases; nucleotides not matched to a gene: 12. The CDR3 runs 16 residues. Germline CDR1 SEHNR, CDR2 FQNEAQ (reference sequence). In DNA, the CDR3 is TGTGCCAGCACCCCTGGGTTGGCTAGCGGCTACAATGAGCAGTTCTTC. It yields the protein CASTPGLASGYNEQFF.

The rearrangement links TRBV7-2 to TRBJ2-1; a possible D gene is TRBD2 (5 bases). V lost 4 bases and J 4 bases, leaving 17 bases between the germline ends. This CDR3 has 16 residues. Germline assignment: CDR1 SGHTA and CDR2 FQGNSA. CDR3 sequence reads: CASSWGWWEFYNEQFF. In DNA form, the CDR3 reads TGTGCCAGCAGCTGGGGTTGGTGGGAGTTTTACAATGAGCAGTTCTTC.

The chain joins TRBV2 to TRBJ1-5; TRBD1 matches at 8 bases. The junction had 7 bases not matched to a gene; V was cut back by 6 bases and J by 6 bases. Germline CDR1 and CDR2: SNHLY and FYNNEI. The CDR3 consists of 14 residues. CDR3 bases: TGTGCCAGCAGCGGACAGGGAGGAACTCAGCCCCAGCATTTT. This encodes CASSGQGGTQPQHF.

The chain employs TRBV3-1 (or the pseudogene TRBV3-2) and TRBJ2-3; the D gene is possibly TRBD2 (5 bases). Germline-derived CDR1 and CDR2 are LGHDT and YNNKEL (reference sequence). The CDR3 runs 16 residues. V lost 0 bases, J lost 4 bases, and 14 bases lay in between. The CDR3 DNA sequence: TGTGCCAGCAGCCAAGATCTAGGATTCGGGGCAGATACGCAGTATTTT. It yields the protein CASSQDLGFGADTQYF.